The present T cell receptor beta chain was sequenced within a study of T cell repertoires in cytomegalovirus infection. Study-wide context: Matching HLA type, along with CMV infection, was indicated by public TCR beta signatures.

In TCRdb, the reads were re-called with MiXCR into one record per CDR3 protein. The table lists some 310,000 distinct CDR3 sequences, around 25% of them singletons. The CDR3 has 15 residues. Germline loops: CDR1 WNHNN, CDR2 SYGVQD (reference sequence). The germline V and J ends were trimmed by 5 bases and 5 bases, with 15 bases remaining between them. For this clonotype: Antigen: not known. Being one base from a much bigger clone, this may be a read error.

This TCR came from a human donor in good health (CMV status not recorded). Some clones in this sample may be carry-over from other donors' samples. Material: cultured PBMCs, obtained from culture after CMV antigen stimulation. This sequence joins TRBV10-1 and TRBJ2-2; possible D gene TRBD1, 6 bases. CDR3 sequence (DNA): TGCGCCAGCAGTACATACAGGGATAATACCGGGGAGCTGTTTTTT. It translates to CASSTYRDNTGELFF.